Following are 30 T cell receptor beta chains from one sample sequenced in a study of OX40 agonist ivuxolimab in advanced cancers. Here immunoSEQ multiplex PCR was the method, and the copy in TCRdb shows in-frame clones only, minus some. The table shows around 93,000 clones, with 85% to 90% occurring only once. This material consisted of CD4+ or CD8+ T cells sorted from blood, taken in a trial of the OX40 agonist ivuxolimab. These receptors originate from an adult with an advanced solid tumor such as melanoma, head and neck, liver or kidney cancer.

The chain is built from TRBV21-1 and TRBJ2-7; the table's D call, TRBD1, has no DNA check behind it. TRBV21-1 is a pseudogene segment. The CDR3 loop spans 16 amino acids. Written as DNA, the CDR3 is TGTGCCAGCAGGGAACTGGACAGAATGCCCTCCTACGAGCAGTACTTC. Its translation is CASRELDRMPSYEQYF.

V and J are TRBV5-4 and TRBJ2-1; TRBD2 agrees at 14 bases. Germline V lookup: CDR1 SGHNT, CDR2 YYREEE (reference sequence). The ends lost 3 bases at V and 2 bases at J; junction bases unmatched: 10. The CDR3 spans 19 residues. CDR3 DNA: TGTGCCAGCAGCTCGGGACTAGCGGGAGCCGGGGGCGCCTACAATGAGCAGTTCTTC. Its translation is CASSSGLAGAGGAYNEQFF.

The chain links TRBV5-4 to TRBJ2-3; 14 bases align to TRBD2. There are 16 residues in the CDR3. Germline V gives CDR1 SGHNT, CDR2 YYREEE (reference sequence). The V segment lost 3 bases and the J segment 2 bases; nucleotides outside the gene matches: 2. Here the CDR3 DNA reads TGTGCCAGCAGCTCGGGACTAGCGGGAGCCACAGATACGCAGTATTTT. This encodes CASSSGLAGATDTQYF.

This clone was observed a single time. This chain links TRBV6-5 with TRBJ2-1; no firm D call. The V end was cut by 0 bases, the J end by 3 bases, with 6 bases between. The CDR3 is made up of 14 amino acids. CDR1 and CDR2 (germline): MNHEY, SVGAGI. The CDR3 region has the DNA TGTGCCAGCAGTTACTCAAGGGTCTACAATGAGCAGTTCTTC. Its protein product is CASSYSRVYNEQFF.

This rearrangement joins TRBV7-9 to TRBJ1-3, with TRBD1 matching over 8 bases. The CDR3 is 17 amino acids. With V trimmed by 4 bases and J by 0 bases, 8 bases remained unmatched. Germline CDR1 is SEHNR and CDR2 is FQNEAQ (reference sequence). In DNA, the CDR3 is TGTGCCAGCAGCTCAGGACAGGGACCAAACTCTGGAAACACCATATATTTT. Translated, it gives CASSSGQGPNSGNTIYF.

CDR3 sequence: CATENRVGYGYTF. CDR3 coding DNA: TGTGCAACCGAGAACAGGGTGGGGTATGGCTACACCTTC. This rearrangement joins TRBV28 to TRBJ1-2; maybe TRBD1 (6 bases). CDR1 MDHEN and CDR2 SYDVKM come from the germline V gene. The CDR3 loop spans 13 amino acids.

This chain links TRBV7-2 with TRBJ2-1; the D is unclear. V lost 5 bases and J lost 8, with 13 bases in between. From germline, CDR1 is SGHTA and CDR2 FQGNSA. The length of the CDR3 is 13 residues. The CDR3 reads CASSPNLGYEQFF. As DNA, the CDR3 is TGTGCCAGCAGCCCTAACCTCGGGTATGAGCAGTTCTTC.

The table lists this clone with a count of one. CDR3 amino acids: CSVGRDLAETQYF. The CDR3 DNA sequence: TGCAGCGTTGGCCGGGACCTCGCGGAGACCCAGTACTTC. This chain links TRBV29-1 with TRBJ2-5; D could derive from TRBD1 or TRBD2 (5 bases each). Germline CDR1 SQVTM, CDR2 ANQGSEA. V lost 4 bases and J lost 5, with 14 bases in between. This CDR3 region has 13 residues.

J is TRBJ2-7 and V is TRBV15; 8 bases are a match to TRBD1. Germline CDR1 and CDR2: LNHNV and YYDKDF (reference sequence). V was pared by 0 bases and J by 3 bases, with 10 bases of the junction left unmatched. The length of the CDR3 is 17 residues. Here the CDR3 DNA reads TGTGCCACCAGCAGAGATGTTGGACAGGGTACCTTCTACGAGCAGTACTTC. This codes for CATSRDVGQGTFYEQYF.

This chain connects TRBV4-3 to TRBJ2-1; D remains ambiguous. CDR3 length: 15 amino acids. Germline assignment: CDR1 LGHNA and CDR2 YSLEER. Trimming took 1 base from V and 4 from J, leaving 11 bases between them. Here the CDR3 reads CASSQGGGSYNEQFF. CDR3 in DNA: TGCGCCAGCAGCCAAGGAGGCGGCTCTTACAATGAGCAGTTCTTC.

This clone was detected many times. The J gene is TRBJ2-1, the V gene TRBV2; 9 positions match TRBD2. The germline gives CDR1 SNHLY, CDR2 FYNNEI. CDR3 length: 15 residues. V lost 1 base to trimming and J lost 4 bases; unmatched junction nucleotides: 2. The CDR3: CASSEGTSDYNEQFF. DNA for the CDR3: TGTGCCAGCAGTGAAGGGACTAGCGATTACAATGAGCAGTTCTTC.

The rearrangement links TRBV7-6 to TRBJ2-2; TRBD2 agrees at 10 bases. The CDR3 extends over 15 amino acids. V lost 3 bases, J lost 4 bases, and 2 bases stayed unmatched. Germline loops: CDR1 SGHVS, CDR2 FNYEAQ. The CDR3 nucleotides are TGTGCCAGCAGCTTCCAGCGGGAGGGCACCGGGGAGCTGTTTTTT. It encodes CASSFQREGTGELFF.

This clone was seen just once. The chain links TRBV7-2 to TRBJ1-1; no clear D. V dropped 7 bases and J dropped 5 bases, with 17 bases sitting between them. Germline CDR1 and CDR2: SGHTA and FQGNSA. The CDR3 sequence is 14 residues long. The chain's CDR3 is CASNPEVGRTEAFF. In DNA form, the CDR3 reads TGTGCCAGCAACCCCGAAGTGGGGAGGACTGAAGCTTTCTTT. Supplemented by reference TRBV7-2 and TRBJ1-1, the full variable domain reads GAGVSQSPSNKVTEKGKDVELRCDPISGHTALYWYRQSLGQGLEFLIYFQGNSAPDKSGLPSDRFSAERTGGSVSTLTIQRTQQEDSAVYLCASNPEVGRTEAFFGQGTRLTVV.

The chain has TRBV29-1 and TRBJ1-2, with 10 bases lining up with TRBD1. Germline values: CDR1 SQVTM, CDR2 ANQGSEA. V gave up 7 bases and J gave up 2 bases; unmatched junction bases: 1. This CDR3 is built from 12 residues. The CDR3 protein is CSGTGGNYGYTF. CDR3 bases: TGCAGCGGGACAGGGGGGAACTATGGCTACACCTTC.

CDR3 in amino acids: CASSDGGTGTEKLFF. Written as DNA, the CDR3 is TGCGCCAGCAGTGACGGCGGGACAGGGACTGAAAAACTGTTTTTT. The chain links TRBV10-1 to TRBJ1-4; 9 nucleotides match TRBD1. Germline-derived CDR1 and CDR2 are WNHNN and SYGVQD (reference sequence). The J segment lost 7 bases and the V segment lost 3 bases, leaving 6 bases of the junction unmatched. This CDR3 has 15 amino acids.

This chain uses TRBV11-2 with TRBJ2-7; the D gene is possibly TRBD2 (5 bases). The CDR3 runs to 13 residues. Germline V gene lookup returns CDR1 SGHAT and CDR2 FQNNGV. The ends were cut back, 4 bases at V and 8 bases at J, with 15 bases in the middle. The CDR3 DNA is TGTGCCAGCAGCTCCCTCGGGGAGATAAAGCAGTACTTC. It specifies CASSSLGEIKQYF.

The gene calls are TRBV18 and TRBJ1-2, with D perhaps TRBD1 (6 bases). V was pared by 2 bases and J by 1 base, with 14 bases between. Germline CDR1 and CDR2: KGHSH and LQKENI. The CDR3 consists of 16 residues. CDR3 coding DNA: TGTGCCAGCTCACCAGACTCAGCAGGGGTTAACTATGGCTACACCTTC. Protein: CASSPDSAGVNYGYTF. The entire variable domain, with the rest obtained from reference TRBV18 and TRBJ1-2, is as follows: NAGVMQNPRHLVRRRGQEARLRCSPMKGHSHVYWYRQLPEEGLKFMVYLQKENIIDESGMPKERFSAEFPKEGPSILRIQQVVRGDSAAYFCASSPDSAGVNYGYTFGSGTRLTVV.

The chain carries TRBV19 and TRBJ1-2; 9 nucleotides align to TRBD1. This CDR3 has 13 amino acids. The germline CDR1 and CDR2 sequences are LNHDA and SQIVND (reference sequence). Germline trimming cut 10 bases from V and 8 bases from J; bases unmatched to any gene: 11. This CDR3 is CATDRGGSFGYTF. The CDR3 DNA is TGTGCCACTGACAGGGGGGGAAGCTTCGGCTACACCTTC.

The rearrangement uses TRBV5-1 and TRBJ1-5; possibly TRBD1 for D (6 bases). V lost 4 bases and J lost 3, with 14 bases in between. This CDR3 spans 15 amino acids. CDR1 is SGHRS and CDR2 is YFSETQ in the germline V gene. The CDR3 DNA is TGCGCCAGCAGCCTTACACAGGGTGACAATCAGCCCCAGCATTTT. Its translation: CASSLTQGDNQPQHF.

The V call is TRBV7-2, the J call TRBJ1-1, with TRBD1 matching 8 bases. The CDR3 runs 15 residues. The V gene end was trimmed by 5 bases and the J gene end by 2 bases; junction bases not matched to a gene: 7. CDR1 and CDR2 from the germline V gene are SGHTA and FQGNSA. In nucleotides, the CDR3 is TGTGCCAGCAGCGGCAGGGGGCGCGGAAACACTGAAGCTTTCTTT. It codes for CASSGRGRGNTEAFF. Based on the CDR3 plus reference TRBV7-2 and TRBJ1-1, the full variable domain is GAGVSQSPSNKVTEKGKDVELRCDPISGHTALYWYRQSLGQGLEFLIYFQGNSAPDKSGLPSDRFSAERTGGSVSTLTIQRTQQEDSAVYLCASSGRGRGNTEAFFGQGTRLTVV.

V is TRBV5-1 and J is TRBJ2-1; 7 bases fit TRBD1. J was trimmed by 5 bases and V by 2 bases; bases with no gene match: 1. Germline V gene data show CDR1 as SGHRS and CDR2 as YFSETQ. The CDR3 contains 13 residues. In DNA form, the CDR3 reads TGCGCCAGCAGCTTAGGGACAGACAATGAGCAGTTCTTC. Its translation: CASSLGTDNEQFF.

V usage is TRBV19 and J usage is TRBJ2-2; tentatively, D is TRBD1 (6 bases). This CDR3 is built from 17 residues. CDR1 and CDR2 (germline): LNHDA, SQIVND (reference sequence). V shed 7 bases and J shed 0 bases, with 18 bases lying between them. CDR3 amino acids: CASMGRRQAANTGELFF. Here the CDR3 DNA reads TGTGCCAGTATGGGGCGGAGACAGGCCGCGAACACCGGGGAGCTGTTTTTT.

This rearrangement joins TRBV6-4 to TRBJ2-3; tentative D call: TRBD2 (6 bases). Germline V gene data show CDR1 as MRHNA and CDR2 as SNTAGT. The CDR3 contains 14 residues. V shed 7 bases and J shed 0 bases, with 11 bases lying between them. The CDR3 coding sequence is TGTGCCAGCAAGGCGGGGACTAGCACAGATACGCAGTATTTT. The encoded protein is CASKAGTSTDTQYF.

The V call is TRBV9, the J call TRBJ2-1; 9 bases agree with TRBD2. Trimming at V came to 2 bases and at J to 7 bases, leaving 7 bases not matched to a gene. Germline values: CDR1 SGDLS, CDR2 YYNGEE. The CDR3 is 15 residues long. The CDR3 spells CASSVAGGPRNEQFF. The DNA for the CDR3 is TGTGCCAGCAGCGTCGCGGGAGGGCCACGAAATGAGCAGTTCTTC.

The chain is built from TRBV14 and TRBJ2-1; D is undetermined. CDR3 length: 13 amino acids. Germline-derived CDR1 and CDR2 are SGHDN and FVKESK. Trimming stripped 0 bases from V and 15 bases from J, with 15 bases between. The CDR3 DNA is TGTGCCAGCAGCCAAGAATTTCGACTCAAATGGTTCTTC. Residues: CASSQEFRLKWFF.

This chain connects TRBV18 to TRBJ2-1; TRBD1 might be the D (6 bases). From germline, CDR1 is KGHSH and CDR2 LQKENI. Trimming took off 0 bases at V and 4 bases at J, with 13 bases between the two ends. The CDR3 spans 16 residues. The CDR3 here is CASSPPTGQQYNEQFF. The CDR3 region has the DNA TGTGCCAGCTCACCACCGACAGGACAACAATACAATGAGCAGTTCTTC.

This rearrangement joins TRBV9 to TRBJ2-5, with 8 bases that match TRBD2. This CDR3 is 15 amino acids long. Germline V gene data show CDR1 as SGDLS and CDR2 as YYNGEE. V trimming: 3 bases; J trimming: 4 bases; junction bases outside the gene matches: 8. As DNA, the CDR3 is TGTGCCAGCAGCGCCCCCGGGAGGGAGCGAGAGACCCAGTACTTC. Protein sequence: CASSAPGRERETQYF.

The gene calls are TRBV19 and TRBJ2-3; 9 nucleotides agree with TRBD2. The V gene end was trimmed by 6 bases and the J gene end by 4 bases; junction bases not matched to a gene: 5. Germline assignment: CDR1 LNHDA and CDR2 SQIVND (reference sequence). The CDR3 runs to 14 residues. The CDR3 sequence is CASSVSGGADTQYF. In nucleotides, the CDR3 is TGTGCCAGTAGCGTTAGCGGGGGCGCAGATACGCAGTATTTT.

The V and J genes are TRBV14 and TRBJ1-2, with 9 bases that match TRBD1. Germline CDR1 SGHDN, CDR2 FVKESK. This CDR3 region has 13 residues. V gave up 4 bases and J gave up 8 bases; unmatched junction bases: 5. CDR3 residues: CASSPGTGRGYTF. As DNA, the CDR3 is TGTGCCAGCAGCCCCGGGACAGGGAGAGGCTACACCTTC.

This clone was found a few times. The chain has TRBV7-9 and TRBJ2-7; 11 bases are a match to TRBD1. The CDR3 spans 15 residues. Trimming cost V 1 base and J 4 bases; bases outside gene matches: 3. Per the germline V gene, CDR1 is SEHNR and CDR2 is FQNEAQ (reference sequence). Here the CDR3 DNA reads TGTGCCAGCAGCTTAGGTGGGACAGGGGGGTACGAGCAGTACTTC. It yields the protein CASSLGGTGGYEQYF.